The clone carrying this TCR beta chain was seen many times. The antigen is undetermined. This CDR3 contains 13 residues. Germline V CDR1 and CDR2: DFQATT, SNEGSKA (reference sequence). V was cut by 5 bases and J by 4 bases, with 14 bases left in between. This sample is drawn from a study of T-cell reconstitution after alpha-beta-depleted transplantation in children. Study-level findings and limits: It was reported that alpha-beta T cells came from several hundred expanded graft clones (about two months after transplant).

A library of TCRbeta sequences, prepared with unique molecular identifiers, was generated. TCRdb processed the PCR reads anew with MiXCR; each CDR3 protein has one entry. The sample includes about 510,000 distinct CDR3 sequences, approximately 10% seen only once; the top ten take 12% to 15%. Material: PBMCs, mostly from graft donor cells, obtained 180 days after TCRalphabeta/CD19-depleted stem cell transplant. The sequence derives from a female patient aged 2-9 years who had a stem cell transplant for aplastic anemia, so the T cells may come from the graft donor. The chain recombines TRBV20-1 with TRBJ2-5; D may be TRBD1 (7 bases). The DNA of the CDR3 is TGCAGTGCTCAACAGGGGACTCGAGAGACCCAGTACTTC. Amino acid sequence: CSAQQGTRETQYF.